The 18 T cell receptor beta chains below were found in one sample sequenced in a study of T cells after yellow fever vaccination. TCRdb re-called the 5' RACE reads through MiXCR, storing one row per CDR3 protein. The data contain approximately 74,000 distinct CDR3 sequences, approximately 7% of them singletons. Here the sequenced sample was CD8+ T cells sorted from PBMCs, taken 5 to 6 days after the first yellow fever vaccination. These receptors came from a man between 18 and 35 years old who received the YFV17D yellow fever vaccine.

This clonotype was recorded at least ten times. The V and J genes are TRBV6-5 and TRBJ1-2; TRBD1 is a possible D gene (5 bases). This CDR3 region has 15 residues. The V end lost 4 bases, the J end lost 3 bases, and 15 bases lay between the germline ends. The germline V gene has CDR1 MNHEY and CDR2 SVGAGI. The CDR3 coding sequence is TGTGCCAGCAGTTCCGTCCTCGAGACAGACTATGGCTACACCTTC. This gives the protein CASSSVLETDYGYTF.

This clonotype was counted many times. CDR3 bases: TGTGCCAGCAGCTCAAGACTAGCGGGGGAGCAAGAGACCCAGTACTTC. Translation gives CASSSRLAGEQETQYF. The rearrangement links TRBV7-9 to TRBJ2-5; 12 bases match TRBD2. Germline V lookup: CDR1 SEHNR, CDR2 FQNEAQ (reference sequence). The J segment lost 2 bases and the V segment lost 4 bases, leaving 5 bases of the junction unmatched. This CDR3 contains 16 residues. The full variable domain, in which reference TRBV7-9 and TRBJ2-5 provide the parts outside the CDR3, is DTGVSQNPRHKITKRGQNVTFRCDPISEHNRLYWYRQTLGQGPEFLTYFQNEAQLEKSRLLSDRFSAERPKGSFSTLEIQRTEQGDSAMYLCASSSRLAGEQETQYFGPGTRLLVL.

A few counts support this clonotype. This chain links TRBV11-2 with TRBJ2-2, with 13 positions matching TRBD2. Germline V CDR1 and CDR2: SGHAT, FQNNGV. CDR3 length: 18 amino acids. V was clipped by 6 bases and J by 2 bases; unmatched bases: 9. CDR3 in amino acids: CASRSRTSGGTNTGELFF. CDR3 DNA: TGTGCCAGCAGATCAAGGACTAGCGGGGGAACCAACACCGGGGAGCTGTTTTTT.

There are a few counts of this clonotype. The chain carries TRBV7-6 and TRBJ1-6, with D perhaps TRBD1 (5 bases). The CDR3 covers 14 residues. From germline, CDR1 is SGHVS and CDR2 FNYEAQ. With 5 bases removed from V and 7 bases from J, the gap between germline ends came to 12 bases. This CDR3 reads CASSPAGGNSPLHF. CDR3 in DNA: TGTGCCAGCAGCCCAGCGGGGGGGAATTCACCCCTCCACTTT.

This clonotype was counted between two and nine times. The rearrangement joins TRBV19 to TRBJ1-4, with D unclear. The CDR3 is 15 amino acids. Deletions cut 3 bases from V and 5 bases from J, with 13 bases between. Germline CDR1 is LNHDA and CDR2 is SQIVND (reference sequence). The DNA of the CDR3 is TGTGCCAGTAGTATTCGTGGAGCTCGAAATGAAAAACTGTTTTTT. Translating gives CASSIRGARNEKLFF. Supplemented by reference TRBV19 and TRBJ1-4, the full variable domain reads DGGITQSPKYLFRKEGQNVTLSCEQNLNHDAMYWYRQDPGQGLRLIYYSQIVNDFQKGDIAEGYSVSREKKESFPLTVTSAQKNPTAFYLCASSIRGARNEKLFFGSGTQLSVL.

This chain connects TRBV7-2 to TRBJ2-2; 14 positions agree with TRBD2. Germline-derived CDR1 and CDR2 are SGHTA and FQGNSA. With 8 bases clipped from V and 4 bases from J, the junction kept 6 bases outside the gene matches. The CDR3 is made up of 16 amino acids. Here the CDR3 DNA reads TGTGCCAGCTGGACTAGCGGGGGGCGGGGCACCGGGGAGCTGTTTTTT. This codes for CASWTSGGRGTGELFF.

This clonotype was picked up many times. The V gene is TRBV29-1, the J gene TRBJ2-1; D might be TRBD1 or TRBD2, each matching 7 bases. V lost 7 bases and J lost 0, with 19 bases in between. The germline CDR1 and CDR2 sequences are SQVTM and ANQGSEA. This CDR3 contains 16 residues. The CDR3 loop reads CSGKGAGVPSYNEQFF. CDR3 nucleotides: TGCAGCGGTAAGGGGGCGGGGGTCCCCTCCTACAATGAGCAGTTCTTC.

The chain combines TRBV12-3 or TRBV12-4 with TRBJ1-1, with D possibly TRBD1 on 5 matching bases. This CDR3 region has 14 residues. V gave up 10 bases and J gave up 6 bases, with 21 bases separating them. CDR3 in amino acids: CATRGGEGIAEAFF. The CDR3 nucleotides are TGTGCCACCCGGGGGGGGGAGGGGATCGCTGAAGCTTTCTTT.

V usage is TRBV6-2 or TRBV6-3 and J usage is TRBJ2-7; the D gene is possibly TRBD1 (5 bases). V shed 0 bases and J shed 1 base, with 7 bases lying between them. Germline lookup yields CDR1 MNHEY and CDR2 SVGEGT. The length of the CDR3 is 14 residues. CDR3 protein: CASSYSGQSYEQYV. DNA for the CDR3: TGTGCCAGCAGTTACTCGGGGCAGTCCTACGAGCAGTACGTC.

This clonotype was counted many times. The chain is built from TRBV5-4 and TRBJ2-1; 11 nucleotides align to TRBD2. V shed 4 bases and J 0 bases; nucleotides not matched to a gene: 12. The germline V gene has CDR1 SGHNT and CDR2 YYREEE (reference sequence). The CDR3 extends over 19 amino acids. CDR3 sequence reads: CASSGSSGGHTSSYNEQFF. Written as DNA, the CDR3 is TGTGCCAGCAGCGGCTCTAGCGGGGGGCACACGAGCTCCTACAATGAGCAGTTCTTC.

This clonotype was counted a few times. The rearrangement uses TRBV6-5 and TRBJ1-1, with D hard to call. With 0 bases removed from V and 1 base from J, the gap between germline ends came to 6 bases. Germline values: CDR1 MNHEY, CDR2 SVGAGI. The CDR3 sequence is 14 residues long. The CDR3 protein is CASSYSSENTEAFF. The CDR3 DNA is TGTGCCAGCAGTTACTCTTCCGAGAACACTGAAGCTTTCTTT.

V usage is TRBV4-1 and J usage is TRBJ2-1; D is undetermined. Germline V CDR1 and CDR2: MGHRA, YSYEKL. The CDR3 is 15 residues long. V was shortened by 0 bases and J by 1 base, with 7 bases between the two germline ends. The CDR3 loop reads CASSQDPVSYNEQFF. Here the CDR3 DNA reads TGCGCCAGCAGCCAAGACCCGGTTTCCTACAATGAGCAGTTCTTC.

This clonotype has at least ten counts. CDR3 region: CSARGPWGNEQFF. Written as DNA, the CDR3 is TGCAGTGCTAGGGGCCCTTGGGGCAATGAGCAGTTCTTC. The chain carries TRBV20-1 and TRBJ2-1; D is ambiguous. The length of the CDR3 is 13 residues. CDR1 is DFQATT and CDR2 is SNEGSKA in the germline V gene (reference sequence). Trimming took off 3 bases at V and 6 bases at J, with 12 bases between the two ends.

This clonotype was seen a handful of times. This chain connects TRBV7-9 to TRBJ1-1; TRBD1 agrees at 8 bases. V shed 0 bases, J shed 5 bases, and the junction held 5 bases outside the gene matches. The germline gives CDR1 SEHNR, CDR2 FQNEAQ (reference sequence). CDR3 length: 15 residues. CDR3 sequence: CASSLASGGWTEAFF. The CDR3 DNA reads TGTGCCAGCAGCTTAGCCTCAGGGGGCTGGACTGAAGCTTTCTTT.

The genes are TRBV5-1 and TRBJ2-7, with unresolved D. This CDR3 is built from 13 residues. Between the trimmed V and J ends, which lost 0 bases and 7 bases, there was a span of 11 bases. From germline, CDR1 is SGHRS and CDR2 YFSETQ. The CDR3: CASSLGIGLEQYV. The CDR3 DNA reads as TGCGCCAGCAGCTTGGGAATCGGGCTAGAGCAGTACGTC.

This clonotype has a count of ten or more. The chain has TRBV4-1 and TRBJ2-1; 7 bases are a match to TRBD1. V shed 0 bases and J 2 bases; nucleotides not matched to a gene: 4. CDR1 and CDR2 from the germline V gene are MGHRA and YSYEKL. CDR3 length equals 16 residues. This CDR3 reads CASSQEYRGPYNEQFF. As DNA, the CDR3 is TGCGCCAGCAGCCAAGAATACAGGGGCCCCTACAATGAGCAGTTCTTC.

The chain carries TRBV7-9 and TRBJ2-5; D is perhaps TRBD1 or TRBD2 (5 bases each). Germline CDR1 is SEHNR and CDR2 is FQNEAQ (reference sequence). CDR3 length equals 14 residues. The V end was cut by 1 base, the J end by 4 bases, with 10 bases between. The CDR3 is CASSLGHGAETQYF. The CDR3 coding sequence is TGTGCCAGCAGCTTAGGACACGGGGCAGAGACCCAGTACTTC.

This clonotype was recorded many times. The chain is built from TRBV4-1 and TRBJ2-1; D possibly corresponds to TRBD2 (5 bases). The CDR3 consists of 16 residues. CDR1 is MGHRA, CDR2 YSYEKL, per germline. Trimming removed 1 base from V and 5 bases from J, with 15 bases in between. This CDR3 reads CASSQGAGILNNEQFF. CDR3 coding DNA: TGCGCCAGCAGCCAAGGGGCGGGCATCCTAAACAATGAGCAGTTCTTC.